These 10 T cell receptor beta chains were sequenced from one sample in a study of shared clonotypes between healthy human individuals. Sequencing used immunoSEQ multiplex PCR; TCRdb keeps in-frame clones, though not all of them. The sample carries about 2,100,000 clones, roughly 91% recorded once. Terminally differentiated effector memory CD45RA+ cells were excluded from the naive CD8 cells, which were CD45RO-negative and positively selected for CCR7. The specimen was naive CD8+ T cells from PBMCs. The receptors shown here come from a man aged 18 to 35 in good health. Some clones in this sample may be carry-over from other donors' samples.

The chain combines TRBV19 with TRBJ1-5; D is perhaps TRBD1 (5 bases). Trimming left V 3 bases short and J 7 bases short, with 22 bases between. The germline V gene has CDR1 LNHDA and CDR2 SQIVND (reference sequence). The CDR3 is made up of 17 amino acids. The CDR3 region is CASSIPLFAEGQQPQHF. The CDR3 nucleotides are TGTGCCAGTAGTATCCCTCTTTTTGCAGAGGGGCAACAGCCCCAGCATTTT.

In regard to this clone: The same CDR3 can be traced to other DNA sequences in this sample. The gene calls are TRBV11-2 and TRBJ2-7; D is uncertain. Germline V gene data show CDR1 as SGHAT and CDR2 as FQNNGV. V lost 1 base and J 6 bases, leaving 10 bases between the germline ends. CDR3 size: 13 residues. DNA of the CDR3: TGTGCCAGCAGCTTAGTTCTGGGCTCCGAGCAGTACTTC. Encoded protein: CASSLVLGSEQYF.

On this clone itself: This CDR3 is also generated by other DNA sequences in the sample. The chain is built from TRBV7-8 and TRBJ2-2, with TRBD2 matching 7 bases. V trimming: 0 bases; J trimming: 4 bases; junction bases outside the gene matches: 2. The CDR3 contains 15 residues. Germline assignment: CDR1 SGHVS and CDR2 FQNEAQ. CDR3 sequence (DNA): TGTGCCAGCAGCTTAGCGGGAGGGCGCACCGGGGAGCTGTTTTTT. This encodes CASSLAGGRTGELFF.

The chain couples TRBV9 to TRBJ1-3; maybe TRBD1 (6 bases). Germline CDR1 and CDR2: SGDLS and YYNGEE. The CDR3 consists of 17 residues. With 5 bases removed from V and 4 bases from J, the gap between germline ends came to 22 bases. CDR3 region: CASSEGGRQYPGNTIYF. DNA of the CDR3: TGTGCCAGCAGTGAGGGGGGCAGACAATATCCCGGAAACACCATATATTTT.

The V call is TRBV27, the J call TRBJ1-1; a possible D gene is TRBD1 (6 bases). This CDR3 is built from 15 residues. The V gene lost 2 bases and the J gene lost 7 bases, with 17 bases spanning the gap. The germline CDR1 and CDR2 sequences are MNHEY and SMNVEV (reference sequence). CDR3 protein: CASSLTTGTVLEAFF. The CDR3 nucleotides are TGTGCCAGCAGTTTAACAACAGGGACCGTTCTTGAAGCTTTCTTT.

The V call is TRBV11-1, the J call TRBJ1-2, with a tentative D call TRBD1 (6 bases). Trimming stripped 4 bases from V and 2 bases from J, with 17 bases between. The CDR3 covers 16 residues. The germline V gene has CDR1 SGHAT and CDR2 FQDESV (reference sequence). The chain's CDR3 is CASSSKRDKLNYGYTF. CDR3 nucleotide sequence: TGTGCCAGCAGCTCAAAGAGGGACAAACTGAACTATGGCTACACCTTC. The full variable domain, completed using reference TRBV11-1 and TRBJ1-2, is EAEVAQSPRYKITEKSQAVAFWCDPISGHATLYWYRQILGQGPELLVQFQDESVVDDSQLPKDRFSAERLKGVDSTLKIQPAELGDSAMYLCASSSKRDKLNYGYTFGSGTRLTVV.

The chain uses TRBV5-4 and TRBJ2-7; D not resolved. Trimming removed 4 bases at V and 0 bases at J, with 14 bases between. In germline, CDR1 is SGHNT, CDR2 YYREEE (reference sequence). The CDR3 consists of 15 residues. As DNA, the CDR3 is TGTGCCAGCAGCGCGTCCGCATTCAGCTCCTACGAGCAGTACTTC. It is translated as CASSASAFSSYEQYF.

The J gene is TRBJ2-4, the V gene TRBV21-1. TRBV21-1 constitutes a pseudogene. The CDR3 covers 15 residues. The CDR3, as DNA: TGTGCCAGCAGCAAAGAGGCTTTAGCCAAAAACATTCAGTACTTC. Encoded protein: CASSKEALAKNIQYF.

The chain carries TRBV7-3 and TRBJ2-2; possible D gene TRBD2, 5 bases. Germline CDR1 and CDR2: SGHTA and FQGTGA. This CDR3 has 12 residues. V was clipped by 8 bases and J by 6 bases, with 10 bases between them. The CDR3 loop reads CASGEFSGELFF. In nucleotides, the CDR3 is TGTGCCAGCGGGGAGTTTTCCGGGGAGCTGTTTTTT.

This clone was counted between two and nine times. CDR3 in DNA: TGTGCCAGCAAATCATTGAACACTGAAGCTTTCTTT. It is translated as CASKSLNTEAFF. The chain links TRBV6-1 to TRBJ1-1; D unclear. V gave up 7 bases and J gave up 0 bases, with 6 bases separating them. This CDR3 has 12 amino acids. The germline V gene has CDR1 MNHNS and CDR2 SASEGT.